A selection of T cell receptor beta chains follows, all from one sample in a study of coeliac disease. TCRdb's table, derived via immunoSEQ multiplex PCR, lists solely in-frame clones and lacks some. The repertoire holds over 3,000 clones, with 63% as singletons. Sequencing was performed on lymphocytes from the gut lamina propria. The receptors here all came from a woman aged 45-65 years without celiac disease. Both conserved end residues are part of each CDR3. D genes are given only for firm matches. Clone sizes are given selectively: once, few, many, or a class where the clone is expanded.

clone_size	v_call	j_call	d_call	cdr3_nt	cdr3_aa
-	TRBV6-5	TRBJ2-3	TRBD1	TGTGCCAGCAGTTATTTAGGACAGGCCACAGATACGCAGTATTTT	CASSYLGQATDTQYF
-	TRBV27	TRBJ1-5	-	TGTGCCAGCAGTGCCTCAGGGGCTCATCAGCCCCAGCATTTT	CASSASGAHQPQHF
-	TRBV5-1	TRBJ2-3	-	TGCGCCAGCAGCTTGGACCGTTCGAGCTCAGATACGCAGTATTTT	CASSLDRSSSDTQYF
-	TRBV30	TRBJ2-7	TRBD1	TGTGCCTGGAGTAGACCCCGGGACAGGGGCTACGAGCAGTACTTC	CAWSRPRDRGYEQYF
large	TRBV10-1	TRBJ1-1	-	TGCGCCAGCAGTGCCACCGGGGCTGAAGCTTTCTTT	CASSATGAEAFF
-	TRBV5-1	TRBJ2-7	-	TGCGCCAGCAGGAGGTCAGCGGATGAGCAGTACTTC	CASRRSADEQYF
-	TRBV7-8	TRBJ1-5	-	TGTGCCAGCAGCTTAGCGAACAGGGCCCCAAATCAGCCCCAGCATTTT	CASSLANRAPNQPQHF
once	TRBV21-1	TRBJ2-7	-	TGTGCCAGCGGGAGGAGACACGAGCAGTACTTC	CASGRRHEQYF
-	TRBV11-2	TRBJ2-1	TRBD1	TGTGCCAGCAGCCGCACAGGGGGGTCCTACAATGAGCAGTTCTTC	CASSRTGGSYNEQFF
few	TRBV12-5	TRBJ2-2	TRBD2	TGTGCTAGTGGTTTGCGACTAGCGACACCCGGGGAGCTGTTTTTT	CASGLRLATPGELFF
few	TRBV6-6	TRBJ2-7	-	TGTGCCAGCAGTTACGCGGGGATCTACGAGCAGTACTTC	CASSYAGIYEQYF